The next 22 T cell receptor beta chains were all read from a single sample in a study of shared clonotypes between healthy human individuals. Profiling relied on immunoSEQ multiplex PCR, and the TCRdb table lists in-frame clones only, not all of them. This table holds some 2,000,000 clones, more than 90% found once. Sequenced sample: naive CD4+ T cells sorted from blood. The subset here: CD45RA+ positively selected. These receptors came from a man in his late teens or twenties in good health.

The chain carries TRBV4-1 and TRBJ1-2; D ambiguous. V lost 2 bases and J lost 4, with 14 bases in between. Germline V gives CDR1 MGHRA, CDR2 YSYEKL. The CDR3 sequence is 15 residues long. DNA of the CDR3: TGCGCCAGCAGCCAATGGATAGGTTCCACCTATGGCTACACCTTC. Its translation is CASSQWIGSTYGYTF.

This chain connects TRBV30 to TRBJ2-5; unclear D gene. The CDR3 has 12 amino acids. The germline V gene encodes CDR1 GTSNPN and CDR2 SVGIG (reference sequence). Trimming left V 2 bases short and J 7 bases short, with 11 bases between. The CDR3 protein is CAWSFPGGTQYF. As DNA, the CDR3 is TGTGCCTGGAGTTTCCCCGGTGGGACCCAGTACTTC.

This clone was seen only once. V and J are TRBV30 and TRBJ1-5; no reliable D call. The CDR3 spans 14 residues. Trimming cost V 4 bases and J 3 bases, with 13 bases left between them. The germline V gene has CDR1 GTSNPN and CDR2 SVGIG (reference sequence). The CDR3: CAWTLGGNNQPQHF. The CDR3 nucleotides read TGTGCCTGGACCCTGGGCGGGAACAATCAGCCCCAGCATTTT.

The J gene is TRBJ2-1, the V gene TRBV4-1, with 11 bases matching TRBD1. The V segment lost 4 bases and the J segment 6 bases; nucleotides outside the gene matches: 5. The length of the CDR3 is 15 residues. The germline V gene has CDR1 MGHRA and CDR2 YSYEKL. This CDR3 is CASSRGTGGGNEQFF. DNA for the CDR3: TGCGCCAGCAGCCGCGGGACAGGGGGAGGCAATGAGCAGTTCTTC.

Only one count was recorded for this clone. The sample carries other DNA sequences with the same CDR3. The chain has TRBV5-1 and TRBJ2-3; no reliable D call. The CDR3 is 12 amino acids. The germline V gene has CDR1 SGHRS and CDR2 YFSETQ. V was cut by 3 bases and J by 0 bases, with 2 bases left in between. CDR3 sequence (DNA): TGCGCCAGCAGCTCCAGCACAGATACGCAGTATTTT. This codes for CASSSSTDTQYF.

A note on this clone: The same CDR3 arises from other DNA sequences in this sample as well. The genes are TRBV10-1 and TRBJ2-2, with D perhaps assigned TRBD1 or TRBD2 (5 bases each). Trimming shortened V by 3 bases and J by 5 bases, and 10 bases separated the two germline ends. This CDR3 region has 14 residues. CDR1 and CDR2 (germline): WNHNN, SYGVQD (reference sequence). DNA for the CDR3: TGCGCCAGCAGTGACCCGGGGCGGACCGGGGAGCTGTTTTTT. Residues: CASSDPGRTGELFF.

The CDR3 region has the DNA TGTGCCAGCAGCTTACAGGTAGGAGGGACTGAAGCTTTCTTT. Translation gives CASSLQVGGTEAFF. The chain uses TRBV11-2 and TRBJ1-1; D call uncertain. Deletions cut 2 bases from V and 5 bases from J, with 12 bases between. The germline V gene encodes CDR1 SGHAT and CDR2 FQNNGV. CDR3 size: 14 residues.

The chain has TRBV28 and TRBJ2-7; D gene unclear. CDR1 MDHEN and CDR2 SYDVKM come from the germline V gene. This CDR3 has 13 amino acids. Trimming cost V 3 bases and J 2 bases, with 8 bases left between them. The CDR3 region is CASSFRTAYEQYF. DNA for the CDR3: TGTGCCAGCAGTTTCCGCACAGCCTACGAGCAGTACTTC.

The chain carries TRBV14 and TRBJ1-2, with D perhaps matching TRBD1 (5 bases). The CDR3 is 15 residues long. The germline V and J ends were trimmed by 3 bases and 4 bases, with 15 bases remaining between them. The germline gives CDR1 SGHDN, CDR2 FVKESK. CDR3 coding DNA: TGTGCCAGCAGCCAGGGGACCCATGGCCCCTATGGCTACACCTTC. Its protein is CASSQGTHGPYGYTF.

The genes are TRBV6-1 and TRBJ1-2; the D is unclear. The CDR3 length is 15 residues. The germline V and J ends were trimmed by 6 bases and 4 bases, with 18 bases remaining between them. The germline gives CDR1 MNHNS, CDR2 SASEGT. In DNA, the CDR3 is TGTGCCAGCAGCCTCACAGAGTTTCGGGGCTATGGCTACACCTTC. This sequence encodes CASSLTEFRGYGYTF.

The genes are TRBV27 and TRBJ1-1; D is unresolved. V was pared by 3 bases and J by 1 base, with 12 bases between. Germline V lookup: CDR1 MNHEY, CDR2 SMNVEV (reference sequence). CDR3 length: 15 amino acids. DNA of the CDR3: TGTGCCAGCAGTTTGGCCCAGCCCGGGAACACTGAAGCTTTCTTT. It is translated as CASSLAQPGNTEAFF.

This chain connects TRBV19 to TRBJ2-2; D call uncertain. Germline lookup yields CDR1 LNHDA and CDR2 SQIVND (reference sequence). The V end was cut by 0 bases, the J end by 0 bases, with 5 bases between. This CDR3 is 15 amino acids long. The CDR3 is CASSIDSTNTGELFF. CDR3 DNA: TGTGCCAGTAGTATAGATTCAACGAACACCGGGGAGCTGTTTTTT.

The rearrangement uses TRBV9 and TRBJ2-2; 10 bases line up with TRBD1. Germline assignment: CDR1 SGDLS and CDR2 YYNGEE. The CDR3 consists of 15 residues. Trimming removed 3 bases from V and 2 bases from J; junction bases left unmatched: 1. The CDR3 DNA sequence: TGTGCCAGCAGCGAGACAGGGGGCAACACCGGGGAGCTGTTTTTT. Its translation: CASSETGGNTGELFF.

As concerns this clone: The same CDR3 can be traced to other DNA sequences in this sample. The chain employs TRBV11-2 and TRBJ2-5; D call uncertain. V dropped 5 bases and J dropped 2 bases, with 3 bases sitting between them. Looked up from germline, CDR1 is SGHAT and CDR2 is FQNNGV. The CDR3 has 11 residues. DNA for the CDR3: TGTGCCAGCAGCGTACAAGAGACCCAGTACTTC. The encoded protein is CASSVQETQYF.

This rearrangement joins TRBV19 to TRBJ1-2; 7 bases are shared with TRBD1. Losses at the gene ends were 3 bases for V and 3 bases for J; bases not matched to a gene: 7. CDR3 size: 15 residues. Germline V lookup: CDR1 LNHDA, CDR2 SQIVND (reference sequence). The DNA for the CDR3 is TGTGCCAGTAGTATCTCGACAGGGTGGGACTATGGCTACACCTTC. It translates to CASSISTGWDYGYTF.

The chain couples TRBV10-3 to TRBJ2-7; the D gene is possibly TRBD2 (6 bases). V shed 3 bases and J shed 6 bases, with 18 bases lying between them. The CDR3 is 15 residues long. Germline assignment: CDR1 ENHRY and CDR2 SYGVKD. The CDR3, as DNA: TGTGCCATCAGTGAATCTGCAACGGGAGTTGGCGAGCAGTACTTC. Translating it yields CAISESATGVGEQYF.

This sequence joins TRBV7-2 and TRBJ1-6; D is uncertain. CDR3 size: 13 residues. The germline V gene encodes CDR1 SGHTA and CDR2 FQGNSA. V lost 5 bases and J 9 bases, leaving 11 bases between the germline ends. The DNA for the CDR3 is TGTGCCAGCAGCGCATTGTGGGGTTCACCCCTCCACTTT. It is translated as CASSALWGSPLHF.

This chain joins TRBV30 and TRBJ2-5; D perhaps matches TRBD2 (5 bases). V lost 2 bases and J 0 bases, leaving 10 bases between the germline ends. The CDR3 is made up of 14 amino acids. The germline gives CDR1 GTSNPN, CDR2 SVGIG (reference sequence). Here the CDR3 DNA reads TGTGCCTGGAGTAGAGGACTTTACCAAGAGACCCAGTACTTC. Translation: CAWSRGLYQETQYF.

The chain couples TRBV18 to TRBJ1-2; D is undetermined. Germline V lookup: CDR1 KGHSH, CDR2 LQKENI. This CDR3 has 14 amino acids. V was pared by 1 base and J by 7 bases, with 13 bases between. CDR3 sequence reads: CASSPQEEIGGYTF. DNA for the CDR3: TGTGCCAGCTCACCACAAGAAGAGATAGGTGGCTACACCTTC. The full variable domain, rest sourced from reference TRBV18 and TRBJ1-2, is NAGVMQNPRHLVRRRGQEARLRCSPMKGHSHVYWYRQLPEEGLKFMVYLQKENIIDESGMPKERFSAEFPKEGPSILRIQQVVRGDSAAYFCASSPQEEIGGYTFGSGTRLTVV.

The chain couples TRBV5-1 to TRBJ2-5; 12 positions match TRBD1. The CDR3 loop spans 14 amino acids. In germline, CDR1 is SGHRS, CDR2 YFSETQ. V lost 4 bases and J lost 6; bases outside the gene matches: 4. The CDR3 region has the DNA TGCGCCAGCAGCAGGGGACAGGGGGCAAAGACCCAGTACTTC. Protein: CASSRGQGAKTQYF.

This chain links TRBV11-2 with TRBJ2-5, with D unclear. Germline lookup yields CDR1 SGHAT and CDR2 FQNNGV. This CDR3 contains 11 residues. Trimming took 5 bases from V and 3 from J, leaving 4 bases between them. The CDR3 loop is CASSRKETQYF. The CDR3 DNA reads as TGTGCCAGCAGCCGGAAAGAGACCCAGTACTTC.

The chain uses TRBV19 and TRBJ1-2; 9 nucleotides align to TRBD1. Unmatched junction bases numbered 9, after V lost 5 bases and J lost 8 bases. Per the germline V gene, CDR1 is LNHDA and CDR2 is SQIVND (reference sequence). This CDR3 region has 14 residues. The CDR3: CASSLPGQGKGYTF. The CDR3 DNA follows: TGTGCCAGTAGTTTACCGGGACAGGGAAAAGGCTACACCTTC.